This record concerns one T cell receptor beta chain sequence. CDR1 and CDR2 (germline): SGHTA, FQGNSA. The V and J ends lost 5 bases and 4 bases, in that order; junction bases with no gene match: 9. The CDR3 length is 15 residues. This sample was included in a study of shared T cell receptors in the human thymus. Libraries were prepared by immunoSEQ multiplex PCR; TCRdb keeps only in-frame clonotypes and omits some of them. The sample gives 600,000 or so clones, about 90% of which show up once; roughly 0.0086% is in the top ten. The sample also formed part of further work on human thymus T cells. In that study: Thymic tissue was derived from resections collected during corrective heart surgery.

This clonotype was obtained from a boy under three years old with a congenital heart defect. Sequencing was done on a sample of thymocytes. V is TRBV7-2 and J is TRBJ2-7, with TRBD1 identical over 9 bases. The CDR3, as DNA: TGTGCCAGCAGCCGAAACGGGGACAGGGCTTACGAGCAGTACTTC. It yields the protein CASSRNGDRAYEQYF.